This T cell receptor beta chain was sequenced during a study of PD-L1 blockade in urothelial cancer. The protocol was immunoSEQ multiplex PCR, while the TCRdb copy is restricted to in-frame clones and leaves out a portion. The sample holds around 80,000 clones, about 90% seen once. The V gene end was trimmed by 10 bases and the J gene end by 2 bases; junction bases not matched to a gene: 9. The V gene's germline CDR1 is MNHNS and CDR2 SASEGT. This CDR3 has 14 amino acids. The source of this sequence is a woman between 65 and 79 years old with urothelial cancer. The sample was PBMCs, taken around atezolizumab (anti-PD-L1) treatment. The V call is TRBV6-1, the J call TRBJ2-7; TRBD1 aligns across 9 bases. In DNA, the CDR3 is TGTGCCACCTGGGACAGGGCTGGAGCCTACGAGCAGTACTTC. Its protein is CATWDRAGAYEQYF.